Presented here are 25 T cell receptor beta chains from one specimen sequenced in a study of blood T cell repertoires in COVID-19. Sequencing was performed with immunoSEQ multiplex PCR; in TCRdb, only in-frame clones are kept and a portion is missing. The sample records 140,000 to 150,000 clones, approximately 73% being singletons. Source material: peripheral blood. The receptor source for this set is a man in his 60s with acute or convalescent COVID-19.

V gene TRBV15 combines with J gene TRBJ2-1; tentatively, D is TRBD2 (6 bases). The CDR3 has 14 residues. Trimming removed 0 bases at V and 7 bases at J, with 10 bases between. Germline-derived CDR1 and CDR2 are LNHNV and YYDKDF (reference sequence). The CDR3 reads CATSREAGGNEQFF. Written as DNA, the CDR3 is TGTGCCACCAGCAGAGAAGCGGGTGGGAATGAGCAGTTCTTC.

The rearrangement joins TRBV21-1 to TRBJ1-5; no check of the table's D call, TRBD1, against the DNA was made. TRBV21-1 is a known pseudogene. The CDR3 is made up of 15 amino acids. The CDR3 DNA reads as TGTGCCAGCAGCCCTCTGGGGCCTCACAATCAGCCCCAGCATTTT. Translated, it gives CASSPLGPHNQPQHF.

This clone was counted between two and nine times. CDR3 in DNA: TGCGCCAGCACTACAGGGTACGAGCAGTACTTC. Translation gives CASTTGYEQYF. This chain connects TRBV10-2 to TRBJ2-7, with D possibly TRBD1 on 6 matching bases. The ends were cut back, 7 bases at V and 4 bases at J, with 8 bases in the middle. The CDR3 is 11 residues long. Germline loops: CDR1 WSHSY, CDR2 SAAADI.

This sequence joins TRBV2 and TRBJ1-1, with 11 bases matching TRBD1. The CDR3 spans 18 residues. CDR1 and CDR2 from the germline V gene are SNHLY and FYNNEI. V trimming: 4 bases; J trimming: 1 base; junction bases outside the gene matches: 11. The CDR3 region is CASSAPGQGGQRNTEAFF. The CDR3 DNA is TGTGCCAGCAGTGCGCCGGGACAGGGGGGGCAAAGGAACACTGAAGCTTTCTTT.

The J gene is TRBJ2-3, the V gene TRBV10-3; 7 bases fit TRBD2. V dropped 0 bases and J dropped 6; count of bases not matched to a gene: 9. The germline V gene has CDR1 ENHRY and CDR2 SYGVKD. The CDR3 runs 16 residues. The CDR3 spells CAISESGEREGDTQYF. The CDR3 DNA sequence: TGTGCCATCAGTGAGTCGGGCGAGCGGGAAGGGGATACGCAGTATTTT.

V usage is TRBV7-9 and J usage is TRBJ1-2, with D perhaps TRBD1 (6 bases). V was pared by 2 bases and J by 6 bases, with 13 bases between. This CDR3 is built from 14 residues. Germline V gives CDR1 SEHNR, CDR2 FQNEAQ (reference sequence). This chain's CDR3 is CASSLQGQRNGYTF. The CDR3 DNA reads TGTGCCAGCAGCTTACAGGGGCAGCGAAATGGCTACACCTTC.

The chain carries TRBV18 and TRBJ2-1, with D uncertain. Germline values: CDR1 KGHSH, CDR2 LQKENI. The CDR3 runs 15 residues. V gave up 2 bases and J gave up 3 bases, with 11 bases separating them. The CDR3 region has the DNA TGTGCCAGCTCACCAAGGAGCAGATACTACAATGAGCAGTTCTTC. Translating gives CASSPRSRYYNEQFF.

This clone was counted a single time. This chain links TRBV11-2 with TRBJ1-2; 10 bases agree with TRBD1. This CDR3 spans 14 amino acids. Germline lookup yields CDR1 SGHAT and CDR2 FQNNGV. V shed 4 bases, J shed 2 bases, and the junction held 1 base outside the gene matches. The CDR3 sequence: CASSSGQGNYGYTF. Written as DNA, the CDR3 is TGTGCCAGCAGCTCGGGACAGGGGAACTATGGCTACACCTTC. The complete variable domain, with remaining parts taken from reference TRBV11-2 and TRBJ1-2, reads EAGVAQSPRYKIIEKRQSVAFWCNPISGHATLYWYQQILGQGPKLLIQFQNNGVVDDSQLPKDRFSAERLKGVDSTLKIQPAKLEDSAVYLCASSSGQGNYGYTFGSGTRLTVV.

The rearrangement links TRBV12-3 or TRBV12-4 to TRBJ1-3; D is unclear. The ends were cut back, 7 bases at V and 3 bases at J, with 7 bases in the middle. This CDR3 comprises 12 residues. Here the CDR3 reads CASTRGGNTIYF. CDR3 DNA sequence: TGTGCCAGCACTCGAGGTGGAAACACCATATATTTT.

The chain couples TRBV18 to TRBJ2-3; D not resolved. V lost 2 bases and J 0 bases, leaving 9 bases between the germline ends. This CDR3 spans 15 amino acids. Germline V gene lookup returns CDR1 KGHSH and CDR2 LQKENI. DNA for the CDR3: TGTGCCAGCTCACCAAGAGCGAGCAGCACAGATACGCAGTATTTT. It encodes CASSPRASSTDTQYF.

The chain combines TRBV6-4 with TRBJ2-1; D is perhaps TRBD1 (6 bases). The CDR3 consists of 15 residues. Germline V lookup: CDR1 MRHNA, CDR2 SNTAGT. V was cut by 6 bases and J by 5 bases, with 17 bases left in between. DNA of the CDR3: TGTGCCAGCAGCACCGGGACACACGATAACAATGAGCAGTTCTTC. Its translation is CASSTGTHDNNEQFF.

This chain uses TRBV2 with TRBJ1-2, with D possibly TRBD1 on 6 matching bases. Trimming took off 7 bases at V and 2 bases at J, with 20 bases between the two ends. Germline assignment: CDR1 SNHLY and CDR2 FYNNEI. CDR3 length: 16 amino acids. The CDR3 DNA follows: TGTGCCAGCACTCCCCCGGGTGGGCAGGGGAACTATGGCTACACCTTC. Protein product: CASTPPGGQGNYGYTF.

This chain connects TRBV4-2 to TRBJ1-1; 9 positions match TRBD1. The CDR3 extends over 17 amino acids. Germline V gene lookup returns CDR1 LGHNA and CDR2 YNFKEQ. Germline trimming cut 2 bases from V and 4 bases from J; bases unmatched to any gene: 11. CDR3 sequence reads: CASSQPSTGTGITEAFF. The CDR3 nucleotides read TGTGCCAGCAGCCAACCCTCCACCGGGACAGGGATCACTGAAGCTTTCTTT.

The chain combines TRBV5-1 with TRBJ2-7, with D hard to call. The length of the CDR3 is 13 residues. The V end was cut by 0 bases, the J end by 7 bases, with 11 bases between. In germline, CDR1 is SGHRS, CDR2 YFSETQ. CDR3 region: CASSLGLDWEQYF. The CDR3 DNA reads TGCGCCAGCAGCTTGGGTCTAGATTGGGAGCAGTACTTC.

This chain uses TRBV7-9 with TRBJ2-2; D gene unclear. The germline V and J ends were trimmed by 1 base and 7 bases, with 7 bases remaining between them. The length of the CDR3 is 13 residues. CDR1 and CDR2 (germline): SEHNR, FQNEAQ (reference sequence). CDR3 sequence (DNA): TGTGCCAGCAGCTTAGAAGCGAGCGGGGAGCTGTTTTTT. This sequence encodes CASSLEASGELFF. The variable domain in full, completed from reference TRBV7-9 and TRBJ2-2, reads DTGVSQNPRHKITKRGQNVTFRCDPISEHNRLYWYRQTLGQGPEFLTYFQNEAQLEKSRLLSDRFSAERPKGSFSTLEIQRTEQGDSAMYLCASSLEASGELFFGEGSRLTVL.

This sequence joins TRBV3-1 (or the pseudogene TRBV3-2) and TRBJ2-7; D may be TRBD2 (5 bases). The CDR3 extends over 13 amino acids. The V gene lost 5 bases and the J gene lost 0 bases, with 8 bases spanning the gap. From germline, CDR1 is LGHDT and CDR2 YNNKEL (reference sequence). The CDR3 DNA follows: TGTGCCAGCAGCAGGGAGAACTCCTACGAGCAGTACTTC. Translating it yields CASSRENSYEQYF.

Turning to this clone: Other DNA sequences in the sample encode the same CDR3. The rearrangement uses TRBV6-5 and TRBJ2-6, with D hard to call. The V gene lost 6 bases and the J gene lost 1 base, with 10 bases spanning the gap. The V gene's germline CDR1 is MNHEY and CDR2 SVGAGI. This CDR3 region has 15 residues. CDR3 residues: CASSLQSSGANVLTF. In DNA, the CDR3 is TGTGCCAGCAGCCTTCAGTCGTCTGGGGCCAACGTCCTGACTTTC.

The V gene is TRBV7-6, the J gene TRBJ2-2; D may be TRBD2 (5 bases). Per the germline V gene, CDR1 is SGHVS and CDR2 is FNYEAQ. The CDR3 consists of 15 residues. Deletions cut 1 base from V and 3 bases from J, with 9 bases between. CDR3 sequence: CASSLGGRDTGELFF. CDR3 DNA sequence: TGTGCCAGCAGCTTAGGAGGGCGCGACACCGGGGAGCTGTTTTTT.

The V call is TRBV11-2, the J call TRBJ1-1, with D unresolved. Germline assignment: CDR1 SGHAT and CDR2 FQNNGV. The CDR3 consists of 15 residues. V lost 2 bases and J 6 bases, leaving 16 bases between the germline ends. CDR3: CASSLRGSGNAEAFF. CDR3 coding DNA: TGTGCCAGCAGCTTAAGAGGGTCGGGAAACGCTGAAGCTTTCTTT.

This clone showed up just once. The chain links TRBV6-1 to TRBJ2-2, with a tentative D call TRBD1 (6 bases). Trimming pared 2 bases from V and 8 bases from J, leaving 21 bases between. This CDR3 comprises 17 residues. Germline assignment: CDR1 MNHNS and CDR2 SASEGT. In DNA form, the CDR3 reads TGTGCCAGCAGTGAACAAGCAGGGACATTTTGGACGGGGGAGCTGTTTTTT. This encodes CASSEQAGTFWTGELFF.

The chain employs TRBV27 and TRBJ2-7, with D maybe TRBD2 (5 bases). The V gene's germline CDR1 is MNHEY and CDR2 SMNVEV (reference sequence). The CDR3 totals 14 residues. V lost 3 bases to trimming and J lost 5 bases, with 14 bases between them. The CDR3 bases are TGTGCCAGCAGTTTCCTCGGGGATCCCCACGAGCAGTACTTC. Translating gives CASSFLGDPHEQYF.

V gene TRBV10-3 combines with J gene TRBJ2-1, with a possible D match to TRBD1 (5 bases). CDR1 and CDR2 (germline): ENHRY, SYGVKD. CDR3 length equals 13 residues. The V end lost 7 bases, the J end lost 4 bases, and 11 bases lay between the germline ends. The CDR3 spells CAITRAPYNEQFF. CDR3 DNA sequence: TGTGCCATCACCAGGGCTCCTTACAATGAGCAGTTCTTC.

V usage is TRBV12-3 or TRBV12-4 and J usage is TRBJ2-5, with TRBD2 as a possible D gene (6 bases). The CDR3 extends over 11 amino acids. The ends were cut back, 5 bases at V and 8 bases at J, with 9 bases in the middle. CDR3 DNA sequence: TGTGCCAGCAGTCCCGGGACTACCCAGTACTTC. This encodes CASSPGTTQYF.

CDR3 sequence (DNA): TGCAGCGTTGTGGGCGGGAGTTACAATGAGCAGTTCTTC. Its translation is CSVVGGSYNEQFF. The chain uses TRBV29-1 and TRBJ2-1; 7 nucleotides line up with TRBD2. CDR3 length: 13 residues. Germline-derived CDR1 and CDR2 are SQVTM and ANQGSEA. V was clipped by 4 bases and J by 4 bases; unmatched bases: 4.

This chain connects TRBV2 to TRBJ2-5; no firm D call. Germline CDR1 is SNHLY and CDR2 is FYNNEI. V shed 8 bases and J shed 5 bases, with 12 bases lying between them. The length of the CDR3 is 12 residues. The CDR3 reads CASEDARETQYF. The DNA of the CDR3 is TGTGCCAGCGAGGATGCCCGGGAGACCCAGTACTTC. The full variable domain, its missing parts supplied by reference TRBV2 and TRBJ2-5, is EPEVTQTPSHQVTQMGQEVILRCVPISNHLYFYWYRQILGQKVEFLVSFYNNEISEKSEIFDDQFSVERPDGSNFTLKIRSTKLEDSAMYFCASEDARETQYFGPGTRLLVL.